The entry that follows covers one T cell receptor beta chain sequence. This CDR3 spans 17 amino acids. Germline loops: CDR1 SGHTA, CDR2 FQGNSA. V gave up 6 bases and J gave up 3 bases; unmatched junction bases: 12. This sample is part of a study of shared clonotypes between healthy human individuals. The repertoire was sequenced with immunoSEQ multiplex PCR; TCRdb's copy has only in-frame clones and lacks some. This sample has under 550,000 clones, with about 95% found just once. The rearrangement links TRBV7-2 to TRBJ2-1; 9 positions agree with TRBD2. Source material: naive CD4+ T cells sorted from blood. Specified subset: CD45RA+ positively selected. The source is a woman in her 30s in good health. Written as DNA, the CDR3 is TGTGCCAGCAGTTTTTACCGCAGCGGGAGGCTCTACAATGAGCAGTTCTTC. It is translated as CASSFYRSGRLYNEQFF.